This entry is about one T cell receptor beta chain. Trimming cost V 6 bases and J 6 bases, with 17 bases left between them. Germline CDR1 is MNHNS and CDR2 is SASEGT. This CDR3 spans 15 amino acids. This entry belongs to a study of shared clonotypes between healthy human individuals. For sorted subsets, 150 to 200 ng DNA per replicate equaled roughly 29,000 T cell genomes. The repertoire was sequenced with immunoSEQ multiplex PCR; TCRdb's copy has only in-frame clones and lacks some. The data show about 1.1 million clones, with about 72% seen just once and about 0.89% held by the top ten. The sequence derives from a young man in good health. Some clones in this sample may be carry-over from other donors' samples. The V gene is TRBV6-1, the J gene TRBJ2-2; the D gene is possibly TRBD1 (5 bases). The sequenced material came from memory CD4+ T cells from PBMCs. The subset was: CD45RA-negative fraction. As DNA, the CDR3 is TGTGCCAGCAGGAAGACAGTGAATTCGCCCGGGGAGCTGTTTTTT. It is translated as CASRKTVNSPGELFF.